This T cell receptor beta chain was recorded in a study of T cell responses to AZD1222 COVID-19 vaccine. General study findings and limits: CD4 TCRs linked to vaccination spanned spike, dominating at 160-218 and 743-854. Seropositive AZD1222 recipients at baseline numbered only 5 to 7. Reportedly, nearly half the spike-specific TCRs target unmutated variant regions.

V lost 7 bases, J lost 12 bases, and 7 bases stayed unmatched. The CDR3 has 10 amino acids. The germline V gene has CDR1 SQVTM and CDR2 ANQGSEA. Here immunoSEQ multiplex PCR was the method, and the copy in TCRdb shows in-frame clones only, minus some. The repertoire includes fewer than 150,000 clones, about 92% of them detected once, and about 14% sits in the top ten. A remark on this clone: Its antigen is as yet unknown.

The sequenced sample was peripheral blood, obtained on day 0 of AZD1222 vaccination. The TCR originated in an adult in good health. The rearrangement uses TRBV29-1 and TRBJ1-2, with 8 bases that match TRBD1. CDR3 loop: CSAGDRTHTF. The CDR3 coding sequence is TGCAGCGCCGGGGACAGGACTCACACCTTC.